This T cell receptor (beta chain) was captured by sequencing in a study of blood T cell repertoires in COVID-19 (TCRdb year 2020). In the study overall: The collaborator samples originated in the United States, Italy and Spain and spanned the acute and convalescent phases of COVID-19. Samples were obtained from the ongoing ImmuneRACE study (first 160 participants) and from about 1,300 subjects provided by 6 global collaborators. Where available, HLA class I and class II types were taken from metadata supplied by the sample provider and were not determined by assay-based typing. Deeply sampled blood TCRbeta repertoires from subjects exposed to, actively infected with, or recovered from COVID-19 were included in the dataset. The material from the prospective study consisted of cDNA or gDNA derived from T cells, B-cell-depleted T cells, or PBMCs. The repertoires were released in a freely available public database intended as a resource for research on the immune response to SARS-CoV-2. Sample metadata almost always included a de-identified subject ID, COVID-19 status, age in years and sex.

This clone was seen just once. Its antigen is unknown. The record has no base qualities; no much larger clone is one base away. From the cysteine up to the valine, the CDR3 has a length of 14 residues. Solely the CDR3 DNA is kept, with 42 bases framed from the first base. The trim is 4 bases for V and 1 base for J, with a gap of 12 bases between the germline ends. From the germline V gene (reference sequence), CDR1 is SGHKS and CDR2 is YYEKEE. Points the paper makes about the study in general: The amount of clinical and demographic metadata varied by source and participant and was provided uncurated.

TCRbeta CDR3 regions were amplified from genomic DNA using the immunoSEQ Assay, a bias-controlled multiplex PCR. The paper's data handling went like this. The number of nucleated cells in each sample was estimated by amplification of reference gene primers within the assay. To quantify the absolute abundance of each unique TCRbeta CDR3 rearrangement, sequence reads were collapsed and filtered. For each sample, productive Simpson clonality was calculated as the square root of Simpson's diversity index over productive rearrangements. The table was pulled from immuneACCESS by TCRdb, which kept in-frame rearrangements only. Such tables lose some clones; where checked, under half of the loss comes from unresolved V genes, and the rest has no known cause. The V and J calls and clone size were taken over from that table, and D and trimming were inferred from the DNA. In all, the sample holds some 150,000 clones, and roughly 80% of those were seen once. The ten largest clones capture approximately 5% of the sample.

Whole blood was collected in K2EDTA tubes by collaborating institutions according to the institutions' own protocols. For TCRbeta analysis, collaborators shipped samples as frozen whole blood, isolated PBMCs, or DNA extracted from either of those sample types. This receptor was taken from a human donor in a cohort sampled during active COVID-19. The sequencing input was peripheral blood. Recombination connected TRBV5-5 to TRBJ2-7; tentative D gene TRBD1, with 6 bases matching. The DNA is TGTGCCAGCAGCCCCCAGGGGCAGTCCTACGAGCAGTACGTC. This yields the protein CASSPQGQSYEQYV.